These 31 T cell receptor beta chains share one sample of origin, sequenced in a study of cytomegalovirus exposure and HLA in healthy donors. This PCR relied on a set of 60 Vbeta primers and 13 Jbeta primers. Assay used: immunoSEQ multiplex PCR; TCRdb lists only in-frame clones, some missing. The sample lists tens of thousands of clones, around three quarters occurring once. Input material: PBMCs. Receptor source: a man between 25 and 39 years old in good health and CMV-seronegative.

The chain links TRBV7-9 to TRBJ2-7; a possible D gene is TRBD2 (6 bases). Trimming cost V 1 base and J 5 bases, with 12 bases left between them. The germline V gene has CDR1 SEHNR and CDR2 FQNEAQ (reference sequence). CDR3 length: 14 amino acids. This CDR3 reads CASSLGGGGDEQYV. The CDR3 DNA reads as TGTGCCAGCAGCTTAGGGGGTGGCGGGGACGAGCAGTACGTC.

This clone was observed a single time. V is TRBV19 and J is TRBJ2-6; D is undetermined. The CDR3 sequence is 13 residues long. V lost 10 bases and J lost 4, with 11 bases in between. The germline V gene encodes CDR1 LNHDA and CDR2 SQIVND (reference sequence). In nucleotides, the CDR3 is TGTGCCACCGCGGAGCTGGGGGCCAACGTCCTGACTTTC. Translated, it gives CATAELGANVLTF.

The table lists this clone with a count of one. This chain connects TRBV15 to TRBJ2-2; a weak D match, TRBD1 (5 bases). This CDR3 comprises 15 residues. CDR1 LNHNV and CDR2 YYDKDF come from the germline V gene (reference sequence). Trimming shortened V by 5 bases and J by 2 bases, and 12 bases separated the two germline ends. CDR3: CATSYYQGNTGELFF. The CDR3 nucleotides are TGTGCCACCAGCTATTACCAGGGAAACACCGGGGAGCTGTTTTTT.

The V call is TRBV5-1, the J call TRBJ2-7; D possibly corresponds to TRBD2 (5 bases). The CDR3 totals 15 residues. The germline gives CDR1 SGHRS, CDR2 YFSETQ. The V end was cut by 4 bases, the J end by 0 bases, with 14 bases between. Here the CDR3 reads CASSLDMTTSYEQYV. DNA for the CDR3: TGCGCCAGCAGCCTTGACATGACTACCTCCTACGAGCAGTACGTC.

The chain carries TRBV10-3 and TRBJ2-3; 7 bases agree with TRBD1. The CDR3 consists of 15 residues. Germline V lookup: CDR1 ENHRY, CDR2 SYGVKD. V was clipped by 2 bases and J by 1 base; unmatched bases: 3. For the CDR3, the DNA is TGTGCCATCAGTGAGAGTGACAGGGGCACAGATACGCAGTATTTT. Amino acids: CAISESDRGTDTQYF.

This clone appeared a single time. This chain links TRBV5-1 with TRBJ2-3; 9 bases are shared with TRBD2. Germline V CDR1 and CDR2: SGHRS, YFSETQ. The CDR3 loop spans 14 amino acids. Unmatched junction bases numbered 6, after V lost 5 bases and J lost 5 bases. CDR3 sequence reads: CASRSQAGGDTQYF. Written as DNA, the CDR3 is TGCGCCAGCAGGTCACAAGCGGGAGGAGATACGCAGTATTTT.

This chain connects TRBV19 to TRBJ1-1; D gene ambiguous. The V gene's germline CDR1 is LNHDA and CDR2 SQIVND (reference sequence). The CDR3 totals 15 residues. V was clipped by 0 bases and J by 3 bases, with 11 bases between them. This CDR3 reads CASSIDSPRDTEAFF. The DNA for the CDR3 is TGTGCCAGTAGTATAGATTCCCCCCGGGACACTGAAGCTTTCTTT.

V and J are TRBV11-2 and TRBJ2-7, with a weak D call TRBD1 (6 bases). The V end was cut by 0 bases, the J end by 0 bases, with 6 bases between. The CDR3 extends over 14 amino acids. From germline, CDR1 is SGHAT and CDR2 FQNNGV. The CDR3 is CASSLDRGSYEQYV. As DNA, the CDR3 is TGTGCCAGCAGCTTAGACAGGGGCTCCTACGAGCAGTACGTC.

J is TRBJ2-1 and V is TRBV29-1, with a possible D match to TRBD1 (6 bases). Germline CDR1 SQVTM, CDR2 ANQGSEA. Trimming cost V 7 bases and J 2 bases, with 9 bases left between them. This CDR3 contains 12 residues. In DNA form, the CDR3 reads TGCAGCGCCTGGACAGCCTACAATGAGCAGTTCTTC. Protein: CSAWTAYNEQFF.

The J gene is TRBJ2-2, the V gene TRBV9, with D uncertain. Germline CDR1 SGDLS, CDR2 YYNGEE. V was clipped by 0 bases and J by 1 base, with 7 bases between them. The CDR3 extends over 15 amino acids. CDR3 nucleotides: TGTGCCAGCAGCGTAGCCCCACAGAACACCGGGGAGCTGTTTTTT. Protein sequence: CASSVAPQNTGELFF.

The gene calls are TRBV7-9 and TRBJ1-6; D is possibly TRBD1 (5 bases). The CDR3 extends over 14 amino acids. Germline CDR1 reads SEHNR; CDR2 reads FQNEAQ (reference sequence). Between the trimmed V and J ends, which lost 6 bases and 8 bases, there was a span of 14 bases. CDR3 nucleotide sequence: TGTGCCAGCAGTCGACAGCCCAAGGATTCACCCCTCCACTTT. This gives the protein CASSRQPKDSPLHF.

The chain combines TRBV11-2 with TRBJ2-3; perhaps TRBD2 as D (6 bases). Germline CDR1 and CDR2: SGHAT and FQNNGV. The CDR3 is 13 residues long. Trimming removed 5 bases at V and 4 bases at J, with 10 bases between. The DNA for the CDR3 is TGTGCCAGCAGCCCCCCGGGGGCAGATACGCAGTATTTT. Amino acids: CASSPPGADTQYF. Variable domain in full (rest from reference TRBV11-2 and TRBJ2-3): EAGVAQSPRYKIIEKRQSVAFWCNPISGHATLYWYQQILGQGPKLLIQFQNNGVVDDSQLPKDRFSAERLKGVDSTLKIQPAKLEDSAVYLCASSPPGADTQYFGPGTRLTVL.

V gene TRBV27 combines with J gene TRBJ2-7; TRBD1 agrees at 8 bases. After removal of 7 bases from V and 3 bases from J, the junction contained 5 bases not matched to a gene. There are 13 residues in the CDR3. Germline CDR1 and CDR2: MNHEY and SMNVEV (reference sequence). CDR3 loop: CASTQGASYEQYF. CDR3 nucleotides: TGTGCCAGCACTCAGGGGGCAAGCTACGAGCAGTACTTC.

The chain recombines TRBV27 with TRBJ1-5, with unresolved D. CDR3 length equals 14 residues. From germline, CDR1 is MNHEY and CDR2 SMNVEV (reference sequence). V was pared by 0 bases and J by 3 bases, with 6 bases between. CDR3 sequence reads: CASSLSWLNQPQHF. CDR3 nucleotide sequence: TGTGCCAGCAGTTTATCGTGGCTCAATCAGCCCCAGCATTTT.

The chain is built from TRBV7-3 and TRBJ2-3; 10 bases map to TRBD2. J gave up 0 bases and V 3 bases, and 0 bases lay outside the gene matches. Germline V gene sequence: CDR1 SGHTA, CDR2 FQGTGA. The CDR3 extends over 15 amino acids. The CDR3 here is CASSLTSGSTDTQYF. CDR3 nucleotides: TGTGCCAGCAGCTTGACTAGCGGGAGCACAGATACGCAGTATTTT. Full variable domain (rest looked up from reference TRBV7-3 and TRBJ2-3): GAGVSQTPSNKVTEKGKYVELRCDPISGHTALYWYRQSLGQGPEFLIYFQGTGAADDSGLPNDRFFAVRPEGSVSTLKIQRTERGDSAVYLCASSLTSGSTDTQYFGPGTRLTVL.

The chain recombines TRBV19 with TRBJ2-5; 7 nucleotides match TRBD2. Germline CDR1 LNHDA, CDR2 SQIVND (reference sequence). The CDR3 contains 13 residues. Germline trimming cut 6 bases from V and 1 base from J; bases unmatched to any gene: 2. CDR3 in amino acids: CASSRTSQETQYF. DNA of the CDR3: TGTGCCAGTAGCCGGACTAGCCAAGAGACCCAGTACTTC.

V usage is TRBV7-9 and J usage is TRBJ2-1, with 8 bases lining up with TRBD2. The CDR3 loop spans 16 amino acids. After removal of 1 base from V and 2 bases from J, the junction contained 4 bases not matched to a gene. Looked up from germline, CDR1 is SEHNR and CDR2 is FQNEAQ (reference sequence). Here the CDR3 reads CASSLVGSGAYNEQFF. CDR3 DNA sequence: TGTGCCAGCAGCTTAGTTGGTAGCGGGGCCTACAATGAGCAGTTCTTC.

The chain uses TRBV14 and TRBJ2-1; tentative D call: TRBD2 (7 bases). This CDR3 contains 15 residues. With 2 bases removed from V and 2 bases from J, the gap between germline ends came to 10 bases. Germline CDR1 is SGHDN and CDR2 is FVKESK. The CDR3 is CASSQRGGPYNEQFF. CDR3 nucleotide sequence: TGTGCCAGCAGCCAAAGGGGGGGGCCCTACAATGAGCAGTTCTTC.

CDR3 loop: CASSARGLANYGYTF. The CDR3 DNA reads as TGTGCCAGCAGCGCCCGAGGGTTAGCTAACTATGGCTACACCTTC. The J gene is TRBJ1-2, the V gene TRBV7-2, with no clear D. In germline, CDR1 is SGHTA, CDR2 FQGNSA. V was trimmed by 5 bases and J by 0 bases, leaving 13 bases between them. The CDR3 consists of 15 residues.

This chain connects TRBV5-1 to TRBJ2-2, with 7 bases lining up with TRBD1. The CDR3 totals 16 residues. Trimming cost V 2 bases and J 2 bases; bases outside gene matches: 6. Germline values: CDR1 SGHRS, CDR2 YFSETQ. The chain's CDR3 is CASSLLTGVNTGELFF. CDR3 bases: TGCGCCAGCAGCTTACTTACAGGGGTTAACACCGGGGAGCTGTTTTTT.

The J gene is TRBJ1-2, the V gene TRBV19; possible D gene TRBD1, 6 bases. The CDR3 is made up of 13 amino acids. Germline V lookup: CDR1 LNHDA, CDR2 SQIVND (reference sequence). V lost 0 bases and J 4 bases, leaving 6 bases between the germline ends. The CDR3 reads CASSIEGAYGYTF. The CDR3 DNA reads TGTGCCAGTAGTATAGAGGGGGCCTATGGCTACACCTTC.

This CDR3 reads CSVEEVEWARQETQYF. CDR3 nucleotide sequence: TGCAGCGTTGAAGAGGTCGAATGGGCCCGGCAAGAGACCCAGTACTTC. The chain combines TRBV29-1 with TRBJ2-5; no definite D call. Trimming pared 0 bases from V and 2 bases from J, leaving 16 bases between. This CDR3 is built from 16 residues. The germline V gene encodes CDR1 SQVTM and CDR2 ANQGSEA. The variable domain in full, completed from reference TRBV29-1 and TRBJ2-5, reads SAVISQKPSRDICQRGTSLTIQCQVDSQVTMMFWYRQQPGQSLTLIATANQGSEATYESGFVIDKFPISRPNLTFSTLTVSNMSPEDSSIYLCSVEEVEWARQETQYFGPGTRLLVL.

The chain recombines TRBV27 with TRBJ1-1, with 9 bases matching TRBD1. With 6 bases clipped from V and 4 bases from J, the junction kept 9 bases outside the gene matches. Germline CDR1 MNHEY, CDR2 SMNVEV (reference sequence). The CDR3 spans 15 residues. CDR3 region: CASREQGALRTEAFF. The CDR3 bases are TGTGCCAGCAGGGAACAGGGGGCGCTTCGCACTGAAGCTTTCTTT.

The sample holds one count of this clone. The CDR3 here is CASSGGPSTDTQYF. Written as DNA, the CDR3 is TGTGCCAGCAGCGGGGGGCCTAGCACAGATACGCAGTATTTT. The rearrangement joins TRBV9 to TRBJ2-3; D may be TRBD1 (6 bases). The CDR3 runs 14 residues. With 3 bases removed from V and 0 bases from J, the gap between germline ends came to 8 bases. Germline V gene data show CDR1 as SGDLS and CDR2 as YYNGEE.

CDR3 nucleotides: TGTGCCAGCAGTGAACGGCAGGGCAGGGCCTACAATGAGCAGTTCTTC. Its protein is CASSERQGRAYNEQFF. V is TRBV6-1 and J is TRBJ2-1; D is possibly TRBD1 (5 bases). The ends were cut back, 2 bases at V and 2 bases at J, with 13 bases in the middle. Germline loops: CDR1 MNHNS, CDR2 SASEGT. This CDR3 contains 16 residues.

The DNA for the CDR3 is TGTGCCAGCAGCGAACCTACTGGGCAAGGTTTCTCCTACGAGCAGTACTTC. It encodes CASSEPTGQGFSYEQYF. The chain links TRBV28 to TRBJ2-7; D call uncertain. The CDR3 consists of 17 residues. Deletions cut 6 bases from V and 0 bases from J, with 21 bases between. Germline V CDR1 and CDR2: MDHEN, SYDVKM.

CDR3 DNA: TGTGCCAGCAGCTTATTCACAGGCGGAAAATACGAGCAGTACGTC. It yields the protein CASSLFTGGKYEQYV. The V and J genes are TRBV11-1 and TRBJ2-7; weak D call: TRBD1 (5 bases). Trimming left V 2 bases short and J 4 bases short, with 15 bases between. The germline CDR1 and CDR2 sequences are SGHAT and FQDESV (reference sequence). This CDR3 has 15 residues.

The rearrangement links TRBV19 to TRBJ1-1; D uncertain. V gave up 6 bases and J gave up 2 bases, with 13 bases separating them. Germline values: CDR1 LNHDA, CDR2 SQIVND (reference sequence). This CDR3 contains 14 residues. CDR3 residues: CASRGRFSNTEAFF. CDR3 bases: TGTGCCAGTAGGGGGAGATTCTCCAACACTGAAGCTTTCTTT.

The chain uses TRBV2 and TRBJ2-6; tentative D call: TRBD1 (6 bases). Trimming stripped 4 bases from V and 0 bases from J, with 7 bases between. CDR3 length equals 15 residues. Germline V gene sequence: CDR1 SNHLY, CDR2 FYNNEI. The CDR3 DNA reads TGTGCCAGCAGTGCCAGGGGCTCTGGGGCCAACGTCCTGACTTTC. Its translation: CASSARGSGANVLTF.

The chain joins TRBV6-1 to TRBJ2-1, with TRBD2 matching over 14 bases. This CDR3 is built from 14 residues. J lost 8 bases, V lost 6 bases, and 3 bases had no gene match. Germline CDR1 and CDR2: MNHNS and SASEGT. In DNA form, the CDR3 reads TGTGCCAGCAGGGGACTAGCGGGAGCCCATGAGCAGTTCTTC. Amino acids: CASRGLAGAHEQFF.

This clone was seen a single time. The V call is TRBV7-7, the J call TRBJ2-2; D is unclear. Trimming pared 2 bases from V and 1 base from J, leaving 5 bases between. The CDR3 runs 14 residues. CDR1 and CDR2 (germline): SSHAT, FNYEAQ (reference sequence). CDR3 region: CASSLSQNTGELFF. The CDR3 bases are TGTGCCAGCAGCTTATCCCAGAACACCGGGGAGCTGTTTTTT. Full variable domain (outside the CDR3, taken from reference TRBV7-7 and TRBJ2-2): GAGVSQSPRYKVTKRGQDVTLRCDPISSHATLYWYQQALGQGPEFLTYFNYEAQPDKSGLPSDRFSAERPEGSISTLTIQRTEQRDSAMYRCASSLSQNTGELFFGEGSRLTVL.